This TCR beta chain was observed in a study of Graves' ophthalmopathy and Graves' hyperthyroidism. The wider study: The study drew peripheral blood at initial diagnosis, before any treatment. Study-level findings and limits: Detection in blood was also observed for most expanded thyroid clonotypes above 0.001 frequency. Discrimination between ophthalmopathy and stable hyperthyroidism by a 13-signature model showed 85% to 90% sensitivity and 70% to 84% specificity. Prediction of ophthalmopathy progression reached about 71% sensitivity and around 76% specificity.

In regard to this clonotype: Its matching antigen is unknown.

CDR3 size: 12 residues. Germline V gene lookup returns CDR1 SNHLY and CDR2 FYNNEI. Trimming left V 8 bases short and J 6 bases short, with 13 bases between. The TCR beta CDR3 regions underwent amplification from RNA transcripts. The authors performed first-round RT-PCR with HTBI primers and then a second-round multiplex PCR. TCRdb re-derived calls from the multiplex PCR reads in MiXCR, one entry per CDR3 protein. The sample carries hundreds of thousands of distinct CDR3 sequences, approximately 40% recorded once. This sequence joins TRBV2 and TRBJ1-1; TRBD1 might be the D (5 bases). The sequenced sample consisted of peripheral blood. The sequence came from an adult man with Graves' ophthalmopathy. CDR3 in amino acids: CASLARQPEAFF. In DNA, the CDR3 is TGTGCCAGCTTAGCCCGACAGCCTGAAGCTTTCTTT.